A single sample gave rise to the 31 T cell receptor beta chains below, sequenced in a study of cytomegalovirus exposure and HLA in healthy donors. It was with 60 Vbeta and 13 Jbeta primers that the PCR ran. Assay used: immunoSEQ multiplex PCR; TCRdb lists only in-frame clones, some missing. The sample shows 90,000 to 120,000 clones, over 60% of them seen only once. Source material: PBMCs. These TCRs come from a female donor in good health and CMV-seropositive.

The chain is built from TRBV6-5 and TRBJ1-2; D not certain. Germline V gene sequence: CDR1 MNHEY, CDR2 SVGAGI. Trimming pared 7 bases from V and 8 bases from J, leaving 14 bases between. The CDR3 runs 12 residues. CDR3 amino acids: CASKTGIGGYTF. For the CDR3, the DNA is TGTGCCAGCAAAACGGGGATAGGGGGCTACACCTTC.

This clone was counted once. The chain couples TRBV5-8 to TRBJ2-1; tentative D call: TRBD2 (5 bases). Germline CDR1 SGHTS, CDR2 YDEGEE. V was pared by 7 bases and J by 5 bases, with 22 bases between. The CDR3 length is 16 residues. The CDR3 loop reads CASGRRVGRRHNEQFF. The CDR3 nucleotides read TGTGCCAGCGGTAGGCGGGTGGGGAGAAGGCACAATGAGCAGTTCTTC.

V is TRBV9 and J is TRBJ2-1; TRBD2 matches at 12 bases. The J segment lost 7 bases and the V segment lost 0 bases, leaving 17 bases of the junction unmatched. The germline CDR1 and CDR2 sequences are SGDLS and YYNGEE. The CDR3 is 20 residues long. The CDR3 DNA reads TGTGCCAGCAGCGTAGATGGGGGCGGACTAGCGGGATATCTCGGGAATGAGCAGTTCTTC. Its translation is CASSVDGGGLAGYLGNEQFF.

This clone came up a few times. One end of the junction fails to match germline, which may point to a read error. The CDR3 reads CSSSLQYTEAFF. DNA of the CDR3: TGTTCCAGCAGCTTACAGTACACTGAAGCTTTCTTT. The chain has TRBV7-9 and TRBJ1-1; no clear D gene. The CDR3 covers 12 residues. CDR1 and CDR2 from the germline V gene are SEHNR and FQNEAQ (reference sequence).

CDR3 sequence reads: CASSMGRTGLTGANVLTF. For the CDR3, the DNA is TGTGCCAGTAGTATGGGAAGGACAGGTCTGACTGGGGCCAACGTCCTGACTTTC. The J gene is TRBJ2-6, the V gene TRBV19, with 7 bases lining up with TRBD1. This CDR3 spans 18 amino acids. Trimming removed 3 bases from V and 2 bases from J; junction bases left unmatched: 10. Germline V lookup: CDR1 LNHDA, CDR2 SQIVND (reference sequence).

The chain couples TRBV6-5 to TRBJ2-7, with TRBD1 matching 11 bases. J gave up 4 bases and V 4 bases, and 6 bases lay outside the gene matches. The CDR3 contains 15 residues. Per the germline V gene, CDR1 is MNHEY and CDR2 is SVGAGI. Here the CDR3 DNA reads TGTGCCAGCAGTTCCCCCGGGACAGGGGGTTACGAGCAGTACTTC. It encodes CASSSPGTGGYEQYF.

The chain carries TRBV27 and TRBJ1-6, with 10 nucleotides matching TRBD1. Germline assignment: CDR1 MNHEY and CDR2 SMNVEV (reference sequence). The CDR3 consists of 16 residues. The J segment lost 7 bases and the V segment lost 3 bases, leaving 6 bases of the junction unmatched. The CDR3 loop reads CASSFGQGGDNSPLHF. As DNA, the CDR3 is TGTGCCAGCAGTTTTGGACAGGGGGGTGACAATTCACCCCTCCACTTT.

The DNA for the CDR3 is TGTGCCAGCTCACCACCGGGCACCTCTGGAAACACCATATATTTT. Translating it yields CASSPPGTSGNTIYF. V is TRBV18 and J is TRBJ1-3, with unresolved D. Germline CDR1 reads KGHSH; CDR2 reads LQKENI. V was trimmed by 0 bases and J by 0 bases, leaving 6 bases between them. The CDR3 runs to 15 residues.

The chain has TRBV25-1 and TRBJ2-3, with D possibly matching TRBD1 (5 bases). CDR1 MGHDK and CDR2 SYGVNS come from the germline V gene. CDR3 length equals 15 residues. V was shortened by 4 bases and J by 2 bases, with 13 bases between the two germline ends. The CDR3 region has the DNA TGTGCCAGCAGTGCAAAGGGGCGATACACAGATACGCAGTATTTT. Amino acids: CASSAKGRYTDTQYF.

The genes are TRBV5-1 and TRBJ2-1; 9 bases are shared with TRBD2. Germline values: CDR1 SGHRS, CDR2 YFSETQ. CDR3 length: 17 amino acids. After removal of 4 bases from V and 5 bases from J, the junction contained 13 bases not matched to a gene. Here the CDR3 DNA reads TGCGCCAGCAGCCCACCAGGCCAAGCGGGAGGCCACAATGAGCAGTTCTTC. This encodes CASSPPGQAGGHNEQFF.

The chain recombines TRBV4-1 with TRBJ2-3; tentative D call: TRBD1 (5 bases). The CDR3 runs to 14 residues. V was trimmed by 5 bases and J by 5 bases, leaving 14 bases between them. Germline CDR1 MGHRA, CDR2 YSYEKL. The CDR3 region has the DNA TGCGCCAGCAGCAAAGCCAATAGGGGAGATACGCAGTATTTT. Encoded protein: CASSKANRGDTQYF.

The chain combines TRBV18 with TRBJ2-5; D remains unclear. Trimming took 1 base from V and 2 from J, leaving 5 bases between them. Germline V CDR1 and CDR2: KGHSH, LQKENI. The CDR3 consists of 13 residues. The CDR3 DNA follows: TGTGCCAGCTCACCACAACAGCAAGAGACCCAGTACTTC. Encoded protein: CASSPQQQETQYF.

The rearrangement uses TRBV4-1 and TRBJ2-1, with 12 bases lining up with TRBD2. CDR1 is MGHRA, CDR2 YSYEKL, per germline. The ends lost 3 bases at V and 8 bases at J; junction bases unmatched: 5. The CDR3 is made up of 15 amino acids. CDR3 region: CASSHRLAGVHEQFF. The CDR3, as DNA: TGCGCCAGCAGCCACCGACTAGCGGGAGTCCATGAGCAGTTCTTC.

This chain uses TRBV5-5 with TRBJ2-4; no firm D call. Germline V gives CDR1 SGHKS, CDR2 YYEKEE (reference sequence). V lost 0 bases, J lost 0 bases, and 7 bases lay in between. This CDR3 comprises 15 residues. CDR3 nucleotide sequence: TGTGCCAGCAGCTTGGAATTAGCAGCCAAAAACATTCAGTACTTC. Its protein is CASSLELAAKNIQYF.

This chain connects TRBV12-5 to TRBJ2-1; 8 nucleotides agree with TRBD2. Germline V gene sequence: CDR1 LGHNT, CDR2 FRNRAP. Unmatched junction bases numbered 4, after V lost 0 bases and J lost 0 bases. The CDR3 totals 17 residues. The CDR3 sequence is CASGLVGRGSSYNEQFF. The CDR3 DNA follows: TGTGCTAGTGGTTTGGTCGGGAGGGGGAGCTCCTACAATGAGCAGTTCTTC. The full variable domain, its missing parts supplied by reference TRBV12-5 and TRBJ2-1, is DARVTQTPRHKVTEMGQEVTMRCQPILGHNTVFWYRQTMMQGLELLAYFRNRAPLDDSGMPKDRFSAEMPDATLATLKIQPSEPRDSAVYFCASGLVGRGSSYNEQFFGPGTRLTVL.

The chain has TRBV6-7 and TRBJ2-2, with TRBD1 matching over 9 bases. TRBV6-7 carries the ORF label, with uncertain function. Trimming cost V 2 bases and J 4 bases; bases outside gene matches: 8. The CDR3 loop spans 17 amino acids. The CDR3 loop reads CASSYTPGQGLTGELFF. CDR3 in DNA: TGTGCCAGCAGTTACACCCCGGGACAGGGCCTCACCGGGGAGCTGTTTTTT.

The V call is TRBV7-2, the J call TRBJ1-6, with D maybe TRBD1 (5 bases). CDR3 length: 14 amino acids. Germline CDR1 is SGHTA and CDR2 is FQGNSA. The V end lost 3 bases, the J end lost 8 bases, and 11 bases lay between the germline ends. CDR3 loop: CASSLGRGDSPLHF. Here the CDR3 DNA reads TGTGCCAGCAGCTTGGGGCGGGGGGATTCACCCCTCCACTTT.

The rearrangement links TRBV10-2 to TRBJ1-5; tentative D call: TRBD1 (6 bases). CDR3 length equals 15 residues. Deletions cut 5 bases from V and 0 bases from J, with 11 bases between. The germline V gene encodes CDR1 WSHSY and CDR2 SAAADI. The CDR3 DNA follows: TGCGCCAGCAGTCTGGGACACTATAGCAATCAGCCCCAGCATTTT. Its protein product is CASSLGHYSNQPQHF.

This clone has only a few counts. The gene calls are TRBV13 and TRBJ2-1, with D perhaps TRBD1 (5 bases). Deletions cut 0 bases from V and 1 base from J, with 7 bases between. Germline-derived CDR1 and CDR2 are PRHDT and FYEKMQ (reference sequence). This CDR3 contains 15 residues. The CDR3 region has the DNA TGTGCCAGCAGCTTAGGGGGGCTTTCCTACAATGAGCAGTTCTTC. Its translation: CASSLGGLSYNEQFF.

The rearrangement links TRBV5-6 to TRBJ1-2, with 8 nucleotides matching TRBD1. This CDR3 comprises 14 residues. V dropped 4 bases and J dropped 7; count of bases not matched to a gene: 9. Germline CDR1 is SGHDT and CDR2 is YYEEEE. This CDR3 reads CASSRDRRFGGYTF. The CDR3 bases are TGTGCCAGCAGCCGGGACAGGCGCTTTGGTGGCTACACCTTC. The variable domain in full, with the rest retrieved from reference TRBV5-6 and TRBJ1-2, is DAGVTQSPTHLIKTRGQQVTLRCSPKSGHDTVSWYQQALGQGPQFIFQYYEEEERQRGNFPDRFSGHQFPNYSSELNVNALLLGDSALYLCASSRDRRFGGYTFGSGTRLTVV.

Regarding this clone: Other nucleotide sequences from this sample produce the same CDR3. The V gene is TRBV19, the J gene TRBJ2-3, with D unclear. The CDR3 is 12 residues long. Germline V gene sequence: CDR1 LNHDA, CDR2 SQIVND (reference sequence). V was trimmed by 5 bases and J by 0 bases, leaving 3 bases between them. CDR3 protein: CASSLSTDTQYF. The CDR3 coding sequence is TGTGCCAGTAGTTTAAGCACAGATACGCAGTATTTT.

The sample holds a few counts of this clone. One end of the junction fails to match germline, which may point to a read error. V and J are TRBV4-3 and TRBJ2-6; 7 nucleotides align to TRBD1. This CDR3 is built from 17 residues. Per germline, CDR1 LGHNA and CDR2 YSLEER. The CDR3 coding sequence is TGCGCCAGCAGCCACCTACAGGGGCGGTCTGGGGCCAACGGCCTGACTTTC. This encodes CASSHLQGRSGANGLTF.

CDR3 nucleotides: TGTGCCTGGAGTGTGGGGACTCAGAAGCCCCAGCATTTT. Its translation is CAWSVGTQKPQHF. The chain uses TRBV30 and TRBJ1-5, with D possibly matching TRBD1 (5 bases). Germline V lookup: CDR1 GTSNPN, CDR2 SVGIG (reference sequence). The CDR3 extends over 13 amino acids. V was shortened by 0 bases and J by 8 bases, with 11 bases between the two germline ends. Together with reference TRBV30 and TRBJ1-5, the CDR3 gives the full variable domain: SQTIHQWPATLVQPVGSPLSLECTVEGTSNPNLYWYRQAAGRGLQLLFYSVGIGQISSEVPQNLSASRPQDRQFILSSKKLLLSDSGFYLCAWSVGTQKPQHFGDGTRLSIL.

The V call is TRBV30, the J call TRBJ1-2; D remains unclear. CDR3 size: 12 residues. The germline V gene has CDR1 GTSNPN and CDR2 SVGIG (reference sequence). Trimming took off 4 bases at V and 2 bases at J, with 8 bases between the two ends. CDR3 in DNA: TGTGCCTGGATTGCGTTAAACTATGGCTACACCTTC. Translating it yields CAWIALNYGYTF.

CDR3 sequence: CAWEEGTRAAQYF. CDR3 nucleotide sequence: TGTGCCTGGGAGGAGGGAACGCGCGCGGCCCAGTACTTC. The rearrangement links TRBV30 to TRBJ2-5; D might be TRBD2 (6 bases). The CDR3 runs 13 residues. The V and J ends lost 5 bases and 9 bases respectively, with 19 bases between them. Germline V gene sequence: CDR1 GTSNPN, CDR2 SVGIG (reference sequence).

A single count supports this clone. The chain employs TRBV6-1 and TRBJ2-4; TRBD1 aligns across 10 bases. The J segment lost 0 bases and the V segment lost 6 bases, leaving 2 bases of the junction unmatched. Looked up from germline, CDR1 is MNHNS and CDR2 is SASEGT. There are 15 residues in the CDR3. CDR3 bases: TGTGCCAGCAGCGGGACAGGGGAAGCCAAAAACATTCAGTACTTC. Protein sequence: CASSGTGEAKNIQYF.

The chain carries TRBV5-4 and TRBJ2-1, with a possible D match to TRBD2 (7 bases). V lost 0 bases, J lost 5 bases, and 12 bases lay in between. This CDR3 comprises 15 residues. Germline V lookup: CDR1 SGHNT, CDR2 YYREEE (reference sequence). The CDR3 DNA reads TGTGCCAGCAGCTTGGGCGGGGGCGGCGACAATGAGCAGTTCTTC. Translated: CASSLGGGGDNEQFF.

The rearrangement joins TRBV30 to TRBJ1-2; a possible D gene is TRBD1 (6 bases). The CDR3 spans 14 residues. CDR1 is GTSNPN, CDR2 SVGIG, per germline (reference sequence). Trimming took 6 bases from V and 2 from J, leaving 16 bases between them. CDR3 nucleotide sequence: TGTGCCTGCCTCAGGACAGCTCCAAACTATGGCTACACCTTC. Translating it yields CACLRTAPNYGYTF.

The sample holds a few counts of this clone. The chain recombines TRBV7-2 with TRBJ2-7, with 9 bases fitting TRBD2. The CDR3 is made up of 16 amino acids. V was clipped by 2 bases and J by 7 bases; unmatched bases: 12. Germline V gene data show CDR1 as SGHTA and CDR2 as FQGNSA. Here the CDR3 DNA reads TGTGCCAGCAGCTTAAGGGGGCGGGGGGGCCAGGGTGAGCAGTACTTC. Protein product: CASSLRGRGGQGEQYF.

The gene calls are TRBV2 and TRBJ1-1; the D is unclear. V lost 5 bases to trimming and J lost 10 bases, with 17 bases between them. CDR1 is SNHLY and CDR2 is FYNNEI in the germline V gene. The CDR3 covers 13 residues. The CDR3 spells CASSSDVTGRAFF. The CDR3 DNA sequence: TGTGCCAGCAGTTCGGACGTAACGGGGAGAGCTTTCTTT.

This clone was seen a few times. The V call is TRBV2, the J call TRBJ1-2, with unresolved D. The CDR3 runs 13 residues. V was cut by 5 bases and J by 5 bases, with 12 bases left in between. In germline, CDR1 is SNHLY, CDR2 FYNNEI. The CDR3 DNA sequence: TGTGCCAGCAGTCGGGGAGGGAGTTATGGCTACACCTTC. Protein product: CASSRGGSYGYTF. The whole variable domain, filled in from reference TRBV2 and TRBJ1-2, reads EPEVTQTPSHQVTQMGQEVILRCVPISNHLYFYWYRQILGQKVEFLVSFYNNEISEKSEIFDDQFSVERPDGSNFTLKIRSTKLEDSAMYFCASSRGGSYGYTFGSGTRLTVV.